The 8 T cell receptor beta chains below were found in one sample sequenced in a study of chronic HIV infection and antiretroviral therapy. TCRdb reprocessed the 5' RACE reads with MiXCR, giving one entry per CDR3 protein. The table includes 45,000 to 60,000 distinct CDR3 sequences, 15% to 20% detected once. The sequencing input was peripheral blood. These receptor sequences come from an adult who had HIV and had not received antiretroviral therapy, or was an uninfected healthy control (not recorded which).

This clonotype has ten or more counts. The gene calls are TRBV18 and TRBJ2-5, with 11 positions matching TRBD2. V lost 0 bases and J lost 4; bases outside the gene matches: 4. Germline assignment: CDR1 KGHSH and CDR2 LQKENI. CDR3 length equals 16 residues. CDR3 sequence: CASSPPGLAAPETQYF. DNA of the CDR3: TGTGCCAGCTCACCACCGGGACTAGCGGCCCCAGAGACCCAGTACTTC.

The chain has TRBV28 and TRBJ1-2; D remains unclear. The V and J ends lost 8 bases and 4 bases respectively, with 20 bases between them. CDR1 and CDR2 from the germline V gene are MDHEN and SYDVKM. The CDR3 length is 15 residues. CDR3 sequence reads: CASCSLPRVGYGYTF. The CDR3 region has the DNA TGTGCCAGCTGCTCATTGCCTAGGGTCGGCTATGGCTACACCTTC.

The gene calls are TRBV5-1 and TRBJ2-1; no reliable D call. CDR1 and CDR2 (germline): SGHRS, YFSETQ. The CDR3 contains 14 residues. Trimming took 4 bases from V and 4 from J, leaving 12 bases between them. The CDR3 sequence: CASSATEGYNEQFF. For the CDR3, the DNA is TGCGCCAGCAGCGCCACTGAAGGATACAATGAGCAGTTCTTC.

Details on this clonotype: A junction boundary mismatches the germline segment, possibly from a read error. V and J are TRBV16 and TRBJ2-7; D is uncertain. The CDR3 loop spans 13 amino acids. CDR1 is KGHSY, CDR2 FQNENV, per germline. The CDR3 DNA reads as TGTGCCAGCACCCAAAGCCTCTCCTACGAGCAGTACTTC. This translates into CASTQSLSYEQYF.

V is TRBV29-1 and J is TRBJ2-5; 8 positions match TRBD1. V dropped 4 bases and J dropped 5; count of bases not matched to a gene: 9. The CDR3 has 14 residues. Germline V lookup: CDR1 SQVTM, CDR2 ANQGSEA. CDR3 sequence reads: CSVAGGSGGETQYF. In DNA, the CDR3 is TGCAGCGTTGCAGGAGGGTCAGGGGGCGAGACCCAGTACTTC. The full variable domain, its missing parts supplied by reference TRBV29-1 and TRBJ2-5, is SAVISQKPSRDICQRGTSLTIQCQVDSQVTMMFWYRQQPGQSLTLIATANQGSEATYESGFVIDKFPISRPNLTFSTLTVSNMSPEDSSIYLCSVAGGSGGETQYFGPGTRLLVL.

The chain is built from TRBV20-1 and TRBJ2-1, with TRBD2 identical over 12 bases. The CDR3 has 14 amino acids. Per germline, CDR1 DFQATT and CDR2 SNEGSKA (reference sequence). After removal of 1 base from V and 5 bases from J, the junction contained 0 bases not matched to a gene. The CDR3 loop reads CSARGLAGDNEQFF. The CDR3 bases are TGCAGTGCTAGAGGACTAGCGGGAGACAATGAGCAGTTCTTC.

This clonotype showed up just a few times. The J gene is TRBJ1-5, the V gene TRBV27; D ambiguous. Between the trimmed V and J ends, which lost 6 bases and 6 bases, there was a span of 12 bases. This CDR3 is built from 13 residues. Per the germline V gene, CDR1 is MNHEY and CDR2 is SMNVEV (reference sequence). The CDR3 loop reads CASSPRGSQPQHF. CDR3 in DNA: TGTGCCAGCAGCCCTCGTGGGAGTCAGCCCCAGCATTTT.

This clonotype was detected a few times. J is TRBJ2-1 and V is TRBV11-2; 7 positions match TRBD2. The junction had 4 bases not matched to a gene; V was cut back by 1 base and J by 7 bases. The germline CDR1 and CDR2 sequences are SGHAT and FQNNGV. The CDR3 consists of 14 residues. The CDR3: CASSLGLAGNEQFF. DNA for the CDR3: TGTGCCAGCAGCTTAGGACTAGCCGGGAATGAGCAGTTCTTC.